These 21 T cell receptor beta chains were sequenced from one sample in a study of shared clonotypes between healthy human individuals. Naive CD8 cells, CD45RO-negative and positively selected for CCR7, excluded terminally differentiated effector memory CD45RA+ cells. Profiling relied on immunoSEQ multiplex PCR, and the TCRdb table lists in-frame clones only, not all of them. The sample lists fewer than 1 million clones, around 96% occurring once. Sequencing input: naive CD8+ T cells sorted from blood. The receptors stem from a man aged 25 to 45 in good health.

V is TRBV12-5 and J is TRBJ2-5, with D possibly being TRBD1 (6 bases). The V end lost 7 bases, the J end lost 2 bases, and 14 bases lay between the germline ends. There are 14 residues in the CDR3. In germline, CDR1 is LGHNT, CDR2 FRNRAP. This CDR3 is CASAPGHRQETQYF. The CDR3 DNA reads TGTGCTAGTGCCCCGGGACACCGACAAGAGACCCAGTACTTC. Based on the CDR3 plus reference TRBV12-5 and TRBJ2-5, the full variable domain is DARVTQTPRHKVTEMGQEVTMRCQPILGHNTVFWYRQTMMQGLELLAYFRNRAPLDDSGMPKDRFSAEMPDATLATLKIQPSEPRDSAVYFCASAPGHRQETQYFGPGTRLLVL.

This clone was observed a single time. This chain uses TRBV7-2 with TRBJ2-1; D is unclear. The CDR3 spans 11 residues. V lost 2 bases and J 10 bases, leaving 6 bases between the germline ends. Per the germline V gene, CDR1 is SGHTA and CDR2 is FQGNSA. The CDR3 loop reads CASSLMAEQFF. The CDR3 coding sequence is TGTGCCAGCAGCTTAATGGCAGAGCAGTTCTTC.

This clone was recorded only once. The chain joins TRBV7-2 to TRBJ2-2, with 12 bases lining up with TRBD2. Germline V gene sequence: CDR1 SGHTA, CDR2 FQGNSA. This CDR3 contains 17 residues. V shed 1 base, J shed 4 bases, and the junction held 4 bases outside the gene matches. The DNA for the CDR3 is TGTGCCAGCAGCTTAGATCGACTAGCGGGAGTCACCGGGGAGCTGTTTTTT. Amino acid sequence: CASSLDRLAGVTGELFF.

The chain uses TRBV30 and TRBJ2-7, with D hard to call. The CDR3 consists of 12 residues. V was clipped by 6 bases and J by 0 bases, with 9 bases between them. Per germline, CDR1 GTSNPN and CDR2 SVGIG (reference sequence). In DNA, the CDR3 is TGTGCCTGTGTGGCGTTCTCCTACGAGCAGTACTTC. Amino acids: CACVAFSYEQYF.

The chain couples TRBV14 to TRBJ2-7; no definite D call. The CDR3 length is 13 residues. The V and J ends lost 1 base and 10 bases respectively, with 14 bases between them. Germline CDR1 SGHDN, CDR2 FVKESK. CDR3 residues: CASSQVSIQFQYF. The CDR3 bases are TGTGCCAGCAGCCAAGTCTCAATCCAATTTCAGTACTTC.

This clone has only one observation. V and J are TRBV29-1 and TRBJ2-3; perhaps TRBD1 as D (6 bases). Germline V CDR1 and CDR2: SQVTM, ANQGSEA. CDR3 length: 13 amino acids. The ends were cut back, 1 base at V and 6 bases at J, with 11 bases in the middle. Here the CDR3 reads CSVEGQADDTQYF. The DNA of the CDR3 is TGCAGCGTTGAAGGACAGGCGGATGATACGCAGTATTTT.

This chain joins TRBV28 and TRBJ1-5; no reliable D call. Germline V gene lookup returns CDR1 MDHEN and CDR2 SYDVKM. The CDR3 sequence is 15 residues long. With 2 bases removed from V and 5 bases from J, the gap between germline ends came to 13 bases. CDR3 protein: CASSLTRERDQPQHF. The CDR3, as DNA: TGTGCCAGCAGTTTAACTAGGGAGCGAGATCAGCCCCAGCATTTT.

Note on this clone: At the DNA level, this CDR3 is encoded by other sequences in the same sample as well. The chain has TRBV30 and TRBJ2-7; 8 bases line up with TRBD2. The germline gives CDR1 GTSNPN, CDR2 SVGIG (reference sequence). CDR3 length: 13 amino acids. V was clipped by 0 bases and J by 3 bases; unmatched bases: 1. This chain's CDR3 is CAWSVGTSYEQYF. In DNA form, the CDR3 reads TGTGCCTGGAGTGTAGGGACTAGCTACGAGCAGTACTTC.

The V call is TRBV6-5, the J call TRBJ1-1; D is undetermined. Trimming removed 4 bases from V and 4 bases from J, with 13 bases in between. This CDR3 has 14 amino acids. Germline assignment: CDR1 MNHEY and CDR2 SVGAGI. The CDR3 DNA is TGTGCCAGCAGTTTCCGCGTGTCGAGCACTGAAGCTTTCTTT. Its translation is CASSFRVSSTEAFF.

The chain uses TRBV7-9 and TRBJ2-1; D is unresolved. CDR3 size: 12 residues. Germline V CDR1 and CDR2: SEHNR, FQNEAQ (reference sequence). The V end lost 5 bases, the J end lost 8 bases, and 10 bases lay between the germline ends. In DNA, the CDR3 is TGTGCCAGCAGCCCTTCATTCTATGAGCAGTTCTTC. It encodes CASSPSFYEQFF.

The chain joins TRBV30 to TRBJ2-7, with D perhaps matching TRBD2 (5 bases). The CDR3 totals 15 residues. Germline V gene lookup returns CDR1 GTSNPN and CDR2 SVGIG (reference sequence). Trimming left V 0 bases short and J 0 bases short, with 12 bases between. As DNA, the CDR3 is TGTGCCTGGAGTGTAGAATCGGGGATCTCCTACGAGCAGTACTTC. It yields the protein CAWSVESGISYEQYF.

Note on this clone: The identical CDR3 is also encoded by other nucleotide sequences in the sample. V gene TRBV28 combines with J gene TRBJ2-7; TRBD2 aligns across 10 bases. V lost 2 bases, J lost 6 bases, and 4 bases stayed unmatched. The CDR3 covers 14 residues. CDR1 MDHEN and CDR2 SYDVKM come from the germline V gene. The CDR3 is CASSLGLAGVEQYF. CDR3 DNA: TGTGCCAGCAGTTTAGGGCTAGCGGGAGTCGAGCAGTACTTC.

The chain joins TRBV11-2 to TRBJ2-7; a weak D match, TRBD2 (5 bases). This CDR3 spans 15 amino acids. Per the germline V gene, CDR1 is SGHAT and CDR2 is FQNNGV. Trimming took off 5 bases at V and 0 bases at J, with 14 bases between the two ends. The CDR3 coding sequence is TGTGCCAGCAGCCCCCCCCCGGGGAGCTCCTACGAGCAGTACTTC. It yields the protein CASSPPPGSSYEQYF. Together with reference TRBV11-2 and TRBJ2-7, the CDR3 gives the full variable domain: EAGVAQSPRYKIIEKRQSVAFWCNPISGHATLYWYQQILGQGPKLLIQFQNNGVVDDSQLPKDRFSAERLKGVDSTLKIQPAKLEDSAVYLCASSPPPGSSYEQYFGPGTRLTVT.

The V gene is TRBV27, the J gene TRBJ1-5; tentatively, D is TRBD1 (6 bases). This CDR3 region has 17 residues. The germline gives CDR1 MNHEY, CDR2 SMNVEV (reference sequence). The V and J ends lost 2 bases and 7 bases respectively, with 21 bases between them. DNA of the CDR3: TGTGCCAGCAGTTTAGTTATGACAGGAGGTTTATTGCAGCCCCAGCATTTT. Encoded protein: CASSLVMTGGLLQPQHF.

V usage is TRBV10-2 and J usage is TRBJ2-1; D possibly corresponds to TRBD2 (5 bases). Trimming stripped 4 bases from V and 8 bases from J, with 12 bases between. CDR3 length equals 13 residues. From germline, CDR1 is WSHSY and CDR2 SAAADI. CDR3 DNA sequence: TGCGCCAGCAGTGCTAGGTCCGGGGATGAGCAGTTCTTC. Residues: CASSARSGDEQFF.

The chain uses TRBV5-4 and TRBJ2-7; TRBD1 might be the D (7 bases). V gave up 4 bases and J gave up 2 bases, with 16 bases separating them. Germline CDR1 reads SGHNT; CDR2 reads YYREEE (reference sequence). This CDR3 has 15 residues. The CDR3 reads CASSSRGENTYEQYF. DNA for the CDR3: TGTGCCAGCAGCAGCAGGGGGGAAAACACCTACGAGCAGTACTTC.

This sequence joins TRBV5-6 and TRBJ2-1; 7 positions agree with TRBD2. CDR3 length: 17 amino acids. V shed 0 bases and J 4 bases; nucleotides not matched to a gene: 10. CDR1 and CDR2 (germline): SGHDT, YYEEEE. CDR3 sequence: CASSLASAGVLYNEQFF. CDR3 nucleotide sequence: TGTGCCAGCAGCTTGGCTTCGGCGGGAGTTCTTTACAATGAGCAGTTCTTC. Full variable domain (rest looked up from reference TRBV5-6 and TRBJ2-1): DAGVTQSPTHLIKTRGQQVTLRCSPKSGHDTVSWYQQALGQGPQFIFQYYEEEERQRGNFPDRFSGHQFPNYSSELNVNALLLGDSALYLCASSLASAGVLYNEQFFGPGTRLTVL.

J is TRBJ2-2 and V is TRBV11-2, with D perhaps matching TRBD2 (5 bases). Germline CDR1 SGHAT, CDR2 FQNNGV. V shed 7 bases and J shed 5 bases, with 14 bases lying between them. The CDR3 runs to 14 residues. The CDR3 DNA reads TGTGCCAGCACCGACTGGGAGCTGACCGGGGAGCTGTTTTTT. It translates to CASTDWELTGELFF. Looking up the rest from reference TRBV11-2 and TRBJ2-2 gives the full variable domain: EAGVAQSPRYKIIEKRQSVAFWCNPISGHATLYWYQQILGQGPKLLIQFQNNGVVDDSQLPKDRFSAERLKGVDSTLKIQPAKLEDSAVYLCASTDWELTGELFFGEGSRLTVL.

The rearrangement joins TRBV5-1 to TRBJ2-3, with TRBD2 matching 8 bases. V lost 3 bases to trimming and J lost 1 base; unmatched junction nucleotides: 1. Germline values: CDR1 SGHRS, CDR2 YFSETQ. This CDR3 contains 14 residues. CDR3 loop: CASSSAGGTDTQYF. In DNA form, the CDR3 reads TGCGCCAGCAGCTCAGCGGGAGGCACAGATACGCAGTATTTT.

This clone has only one observation. V is TRBV9 and J is TRBJ2-3; D call uncertain. Deletions cut 7 bases from V and 2 bases from J, with 5 bases between. Looked up from germline, CDR1 is SGDLS and CDR2 is YYNGEE. The length of the CDR3 is 11 residues. DNA for the CDR3: TGTGCCAGCGGAAACACAGATACGCAGTATTTT. It is translated as CASGNTDTQYF.

The table lists this clone with a count of one. The gene calls are TRBV5-6 and TRBJ1-5; D possibly corresponds to TRBD1 (6 bases). The CDR3 consists of 18 residues. The V end lost 0 bases, the J end lost 2 bases, and 18 bases lay between the germline ends. Germline lookup yields CDR1 SGHDT and CDR2 YYEEEE. CDR3 in amino acids: CASSLGLWGRGGNQPQHF. The CDR3 nucleotides are TGTGCCAGCAGCTTGGGCCTCTGGGGGCGCGGTGGCAATCAGCCCCAGCATTTT.